This entry concerns a single TCR beta chain. CDR1 is MRHNA, CDR2 SNTAGT, per germline. The V end was cut by 0 bases, the J end by 13 bases, with 13 bases between. The CDR3 is 13 amino acids. TCRdb re-called the RT-PCR reads through MiXCR, storing one row per CDR3 protein. The sample has roughly 190,000 distinct CDR3 sequences, around 12% seen once; the top ten hold 25% to 35%. The data stem from a study of response to subunit inactivated influenza vaccine. The same specimen was also included in a second study, on T cells expressing NK-cell markers. That study reports: The TCR beta cDNA came from 5'RACE template switching with UMIs. What restricted sorting to alpha-beta TCR T cells in several experiments was an anti-gamma-delta TCR antibody. Dominance of the CD3+CD56-NKG2C+ fraction by these clonotypes also held in four donors.

The V and J genes are TRBV6-4 and TRBJ2-1; possibly TRBD1 or TRBD2 for D (6 bases each). The receptor's source is a man over 45 who received an inactivated influenza vaccine. The input for sequencing was CD8+ T cells sorted from PBMCs, taken 12 days after vaccination. CDR3 protein: CASSDSGGIHQFF. CDR3 sequence (DNA): TGTGCCAGCAGTGACTCAGGGGGGATCCATCAGTTCTTC.